This TCR beta chain comes out of a study of T cells expressing NK-cell markers. About the research overall: Sorted CD3+CD56+NKG2C+, CD3+CD56+NKG2C- and CD3+CD56-NKG2C+ T cells provided the TCR beta repertoires. Sequenced donors, eight in total, included seven who were HCMV-seropositive and one who was seronegative. Study observations and caveats: The study did not resolve the HCMV specificity of expanded NKG2C+ T cell clones. In a few donors, dominant clonotypes made up about 25-65% of CD3+CD56-NKG2C+ cells.

TCRdb reprocessed the 5' RACE reads and stores each CDR3 protein as one record, lacking DNA. This sample's table has 350,000 to 450,000 distinct CDR3 sequences. Germline CDR1 reads SGHDN; CDR2 reads FVKESK. The CDR3 has 15 amino acids. Concerning this clonotype itself: Its antigen is as yet unknown.

The V and J genes are TRBV14 and TRBJ2-7; no DNA is available, so the TRBD2 call from TCRdb remains unchecked. Input material: blood T cells: a sorted CD56 or NKG2C T cell subset, CD4+ or CD8+ T cells, or bulk PBMC T cells (not recorded which). This TCR was sampled from a man aged 18-75 years in good health. The CDR3 reads CASSPTSGGLYEQYF.